This T cell receptor (beta chain) was observed in a study of Ad26.COV2.S vaccination and SARS-CoV-2 variants. For the study at large: Ad26.COV2.S, an intramuscular injection, was given once or twice 56 days apart. Study-level points and caveats: The study found similar non-spike TCR breadth in vaccine and placebo recipients.

V lost 6 bases and J lost 3, with 11 bases in between. The CDR3 length is 13 residues. The protocol was immunoSEQ multiplex PCR, while the TCRdb copy is restricted to in-frame clones and leaves out a portion. Of under 300,000 clones listed, around nine tenths are singletons. Documented treatment: some 20 received Ad26.COV2.S at low or high dose, single or two shots; roughly five received placebo; per-sample allocation not given. Sample collection was performed on day 63 after the first vaccine or placebo injection. Expressing Wuhan-strain SARS-CoV-2 spike, an Ad26 vector served as the vaccine. A note on this clone: The antigen remains unidentified.

This chain joins TRBV12-3 or TRBV12-4 and TRBJ1-2, with a tentative D call TRBD1 (6 bases). The sample consisted of peripheral blood, taken in a trial of Ad26.COV2.S vaccine versus placebo. The origin of this receptor is a person between 18 and 59 years old who received the Ad26.COV2.S COVID-19 vaccine or a placebo. The CDR3 sequence is CASSSGADYGYTF. The CDR3 coding sequence is TGTGCCAGCAGCTCAGGGGCTGACTATGGCTACACCTTC.